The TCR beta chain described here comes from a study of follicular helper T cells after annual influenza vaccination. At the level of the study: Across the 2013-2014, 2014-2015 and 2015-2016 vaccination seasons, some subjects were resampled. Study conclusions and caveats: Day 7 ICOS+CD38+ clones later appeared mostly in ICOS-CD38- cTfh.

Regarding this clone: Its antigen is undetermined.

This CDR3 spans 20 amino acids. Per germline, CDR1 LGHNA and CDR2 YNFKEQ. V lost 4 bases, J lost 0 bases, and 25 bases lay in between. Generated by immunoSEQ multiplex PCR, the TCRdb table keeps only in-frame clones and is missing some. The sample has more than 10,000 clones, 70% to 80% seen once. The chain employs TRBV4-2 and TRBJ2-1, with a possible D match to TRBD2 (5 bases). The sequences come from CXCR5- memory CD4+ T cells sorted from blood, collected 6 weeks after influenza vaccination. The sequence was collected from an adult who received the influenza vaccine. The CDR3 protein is CASSPYTGRGISSSYNEQFF. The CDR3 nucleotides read TGTGCCAGCAGCCCCTATACGGGGAGAGGCATATCTAGCTCCTACAATGAGCAGTTCTTC.